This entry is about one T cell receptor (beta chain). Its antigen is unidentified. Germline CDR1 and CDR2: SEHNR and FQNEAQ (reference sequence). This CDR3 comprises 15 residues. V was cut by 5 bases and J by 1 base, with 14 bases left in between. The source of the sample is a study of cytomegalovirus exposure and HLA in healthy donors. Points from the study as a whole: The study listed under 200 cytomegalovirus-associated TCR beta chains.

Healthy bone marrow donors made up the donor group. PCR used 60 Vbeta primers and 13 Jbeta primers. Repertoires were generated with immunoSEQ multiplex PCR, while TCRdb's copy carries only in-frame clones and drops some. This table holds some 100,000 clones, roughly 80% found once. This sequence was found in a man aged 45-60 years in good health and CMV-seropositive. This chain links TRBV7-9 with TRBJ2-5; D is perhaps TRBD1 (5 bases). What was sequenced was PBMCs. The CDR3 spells CASSAGNQGQETQYF. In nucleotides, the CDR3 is TGTGCCAGCAGCGCCGGAAACCAGGGCCAAGAGACCCAGTACTTC.